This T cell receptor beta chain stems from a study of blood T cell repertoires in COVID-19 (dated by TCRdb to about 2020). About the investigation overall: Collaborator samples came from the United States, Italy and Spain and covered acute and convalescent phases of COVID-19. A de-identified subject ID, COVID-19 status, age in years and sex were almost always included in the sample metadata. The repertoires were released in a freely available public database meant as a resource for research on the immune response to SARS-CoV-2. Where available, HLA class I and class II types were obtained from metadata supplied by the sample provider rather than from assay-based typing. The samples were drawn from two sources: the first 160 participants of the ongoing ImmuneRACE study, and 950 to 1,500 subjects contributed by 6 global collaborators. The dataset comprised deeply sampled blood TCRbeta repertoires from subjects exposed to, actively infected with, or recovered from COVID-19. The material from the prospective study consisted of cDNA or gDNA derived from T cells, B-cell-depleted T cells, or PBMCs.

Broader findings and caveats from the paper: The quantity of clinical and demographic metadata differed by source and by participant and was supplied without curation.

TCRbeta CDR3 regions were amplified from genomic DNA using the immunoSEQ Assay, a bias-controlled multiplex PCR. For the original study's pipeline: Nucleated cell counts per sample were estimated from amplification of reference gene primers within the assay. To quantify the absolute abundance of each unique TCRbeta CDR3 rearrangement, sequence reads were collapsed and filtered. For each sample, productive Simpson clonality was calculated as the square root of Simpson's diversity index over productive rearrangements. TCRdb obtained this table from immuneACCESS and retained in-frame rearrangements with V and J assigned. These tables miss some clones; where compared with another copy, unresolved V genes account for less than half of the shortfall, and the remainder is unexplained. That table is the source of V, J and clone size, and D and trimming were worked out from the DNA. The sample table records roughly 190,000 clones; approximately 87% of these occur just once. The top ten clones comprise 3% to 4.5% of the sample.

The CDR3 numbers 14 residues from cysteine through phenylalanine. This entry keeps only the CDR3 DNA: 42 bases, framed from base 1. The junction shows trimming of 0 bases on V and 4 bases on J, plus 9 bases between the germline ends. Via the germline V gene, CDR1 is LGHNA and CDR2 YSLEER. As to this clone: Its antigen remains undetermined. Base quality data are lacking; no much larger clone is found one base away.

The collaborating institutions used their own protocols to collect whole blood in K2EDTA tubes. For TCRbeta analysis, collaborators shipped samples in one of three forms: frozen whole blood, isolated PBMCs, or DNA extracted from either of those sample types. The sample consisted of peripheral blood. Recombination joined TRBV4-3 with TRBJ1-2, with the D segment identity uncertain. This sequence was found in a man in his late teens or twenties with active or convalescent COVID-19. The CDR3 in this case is CASSQEPVSYGYTF. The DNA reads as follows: TGCGCCAGCAGCCAAGAGCCGGTTAGCTATGGCTACACCTTC.